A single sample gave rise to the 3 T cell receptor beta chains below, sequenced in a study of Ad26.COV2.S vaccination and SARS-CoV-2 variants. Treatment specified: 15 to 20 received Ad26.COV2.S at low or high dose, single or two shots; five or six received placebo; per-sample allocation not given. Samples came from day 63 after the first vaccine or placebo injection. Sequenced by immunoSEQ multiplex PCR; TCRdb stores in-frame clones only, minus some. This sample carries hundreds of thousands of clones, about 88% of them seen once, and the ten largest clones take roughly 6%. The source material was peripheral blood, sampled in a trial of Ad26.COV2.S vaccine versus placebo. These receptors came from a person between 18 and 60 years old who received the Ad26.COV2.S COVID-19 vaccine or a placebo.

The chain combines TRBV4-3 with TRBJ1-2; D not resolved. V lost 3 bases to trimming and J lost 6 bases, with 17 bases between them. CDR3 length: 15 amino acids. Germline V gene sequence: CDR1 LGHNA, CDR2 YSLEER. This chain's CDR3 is CASSQWLVPMDGYTF. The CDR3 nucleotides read TGCGCCAGCAGCCAGTGGTTGGTGCCGATGGATGGCTACACCTTC.

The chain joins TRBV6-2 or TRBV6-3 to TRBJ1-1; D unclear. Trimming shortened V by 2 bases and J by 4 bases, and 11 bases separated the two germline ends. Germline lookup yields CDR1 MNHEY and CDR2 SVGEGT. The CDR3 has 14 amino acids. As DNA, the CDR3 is TGTGCCAGCAGTTACGACACCCGGAGCACTGAAGCTTTCTTT. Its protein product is CASSYDTRSTEAFF.

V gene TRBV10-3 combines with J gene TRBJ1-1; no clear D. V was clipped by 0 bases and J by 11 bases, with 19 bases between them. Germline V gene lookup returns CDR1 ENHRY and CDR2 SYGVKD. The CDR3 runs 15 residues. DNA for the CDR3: TGTGCCATCAGTGAGTCTAGTGTGGTGTACAGTTCGGCTTTCTTT. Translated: CAISESSVVYSSAFF.